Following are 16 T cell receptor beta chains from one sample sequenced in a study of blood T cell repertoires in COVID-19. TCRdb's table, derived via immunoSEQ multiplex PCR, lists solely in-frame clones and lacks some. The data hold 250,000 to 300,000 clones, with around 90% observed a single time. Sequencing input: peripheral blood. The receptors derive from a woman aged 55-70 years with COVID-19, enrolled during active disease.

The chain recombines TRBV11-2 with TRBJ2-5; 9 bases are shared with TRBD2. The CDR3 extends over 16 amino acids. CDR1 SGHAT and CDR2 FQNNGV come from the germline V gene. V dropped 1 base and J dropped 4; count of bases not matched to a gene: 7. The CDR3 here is CASSLGVAGEGETQYF. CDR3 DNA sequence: TGTGCCAGCAGCTTAGGGGTAGCGGGAGAGGGAGAGACCCAGTACTTC.

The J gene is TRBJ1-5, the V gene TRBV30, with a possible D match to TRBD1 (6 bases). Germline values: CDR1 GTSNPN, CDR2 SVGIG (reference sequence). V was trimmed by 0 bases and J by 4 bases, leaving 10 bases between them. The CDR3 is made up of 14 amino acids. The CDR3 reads CAWSVGGGNQPQHF. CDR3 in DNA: TGTGCCTGGAGTGTAGGGGGGGGAAATCAGCCCCAGCATTTT.

CDR3 DNA: TGTGCCAGCAGTTTCGACAGGTATAATTCACCCCTCCACTTT. It encodes CASSFDRYNSPLHF. This rearrangement joins TRBV28 to TRBJ1-6; a possible D gene is TRBD1 (6 bases). The germline V and J ends were trimmed by 3 bases and 4 bases, with 7 bases remaining between them. The CDR3 length is 14 residues. Germline assignment: CDR1 MDHEN and CDR2 SYDVKM.

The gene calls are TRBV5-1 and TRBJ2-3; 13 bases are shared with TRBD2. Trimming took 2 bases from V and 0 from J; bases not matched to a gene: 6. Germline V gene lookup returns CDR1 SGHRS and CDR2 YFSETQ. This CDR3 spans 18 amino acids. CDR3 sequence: CASSFRTSGSGSTDTQYF. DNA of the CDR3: TGCGCCAGCAGCTTCAGGACTAGCGGGAGTGGAAGCACAGATACGCAGTATTTT.

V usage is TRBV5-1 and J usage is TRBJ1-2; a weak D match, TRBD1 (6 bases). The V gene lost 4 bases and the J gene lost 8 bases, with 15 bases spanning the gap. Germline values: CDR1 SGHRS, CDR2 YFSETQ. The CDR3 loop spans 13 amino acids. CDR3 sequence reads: CASSRGDNDGYTF. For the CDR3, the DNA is TGCGCCAGCAGCCGGGGGGACAACGACGGCTACACCTTC.

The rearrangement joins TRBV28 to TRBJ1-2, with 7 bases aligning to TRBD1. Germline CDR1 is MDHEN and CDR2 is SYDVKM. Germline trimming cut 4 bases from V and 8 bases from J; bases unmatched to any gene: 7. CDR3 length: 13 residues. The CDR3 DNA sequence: TGTGCCAGCAGTTGGAGAAGGGGGCGCGGCTACACCTTC. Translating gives CASSWRRGRGYTF.

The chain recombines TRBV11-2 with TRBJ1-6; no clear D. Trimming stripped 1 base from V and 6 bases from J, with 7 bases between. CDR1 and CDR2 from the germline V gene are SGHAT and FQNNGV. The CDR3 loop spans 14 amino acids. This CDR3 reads CASSLAGINSPLHF. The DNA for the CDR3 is TGTGCCAGCAGCTTAGCGGGGATTAATTCACCCCTCCACTTT.

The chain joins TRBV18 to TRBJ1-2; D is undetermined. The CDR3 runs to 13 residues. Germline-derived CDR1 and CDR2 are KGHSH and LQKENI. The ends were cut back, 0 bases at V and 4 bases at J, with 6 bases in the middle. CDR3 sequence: CASSPPSSYGYTF. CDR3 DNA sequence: TGTGCCAGCTCACCACCGAGTTCCTATGGCTACACCTTC.

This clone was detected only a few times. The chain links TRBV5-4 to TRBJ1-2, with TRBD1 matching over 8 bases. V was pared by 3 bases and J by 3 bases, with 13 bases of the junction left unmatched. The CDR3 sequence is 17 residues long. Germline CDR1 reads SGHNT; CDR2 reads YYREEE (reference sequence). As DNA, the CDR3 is TGTGCCAGCAGCTCGGCCAGGGGGCGAGGGTGGGACTATGGCTACACCTTC. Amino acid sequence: CASSSARGRGWDYGYTF.

This CDR3 reads CASSVDGTRNGGTGELFF. The CDR3 DNA follows: TGTGCCAGCAGCGTAGACGGGACTAGAAATGGGGGGACCGGGGAGCTGTTTTTT. The V and J genes are TRBV9 and TRBJ2-2, with 8 bases lining up with TRBD2. The J segment lost 5 bases and the V segment lost 0 bases, leaving 12 bases of the junction unmatched. Germline values: CDR1 SGDLS, CDR2 YYNGEE. CDR3 length: 18 amino acids.

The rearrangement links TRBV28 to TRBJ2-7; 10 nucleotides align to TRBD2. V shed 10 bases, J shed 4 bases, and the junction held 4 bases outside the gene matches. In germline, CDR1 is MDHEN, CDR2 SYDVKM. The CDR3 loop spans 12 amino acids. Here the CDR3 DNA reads TGTGCCACCCAGCGGGGGGGGTACGAGCAGTACTTC. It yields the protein CATQRGGYEQYF.

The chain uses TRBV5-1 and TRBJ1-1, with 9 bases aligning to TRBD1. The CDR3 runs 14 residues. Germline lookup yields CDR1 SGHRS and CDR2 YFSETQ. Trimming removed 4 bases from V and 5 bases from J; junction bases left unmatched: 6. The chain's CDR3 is CASSHTGGHTEAFF. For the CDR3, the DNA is TGCGCCAGCAGCCACACAGGGGGCCATACTGAAGCTTTCTTT.

CDR3 bases: TGTGCCATCAGCGACGGACAGAACCTAGCCAAAAACATTCAGTACTTC. Its protein product is CAISDGQNLAKNIQYF. The J gene is TRBJ2-4, the V gene TRBV10-3; tentatively, D is TRBD1 (6 bases). Trimming stripped 6 bases from V and 0 bases from J, with 15 bases between. CDR1 ENHRY and CDR2 SYGVKD come from the germline V gene. The CDR3 covers 16 residues.

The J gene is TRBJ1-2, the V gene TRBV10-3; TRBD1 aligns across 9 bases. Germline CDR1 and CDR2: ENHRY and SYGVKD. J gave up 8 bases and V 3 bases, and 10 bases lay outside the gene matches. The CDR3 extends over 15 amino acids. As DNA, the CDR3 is TGTGCCATCAGTGACCCGGGACAGGGTTCATCCGGCTACACCTTC. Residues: CAISDPGQGSSGYTF.

CDR3 coding DNA: TGTGCCAGTAGTATCACAGGGGTAGGTGATAGCAATCAGCCCCAGCATTTT. It yields the protein CASSITGVGDSNQPQHF. The chain carries TRBV19 and TRBJ1-5; 7 bases align to TRBD1. This CDR3 is 17 amino acids long. The germline V gene has CDR1 LNHDA and CDR2 SQIVND (reference sequence). V lost 3 bases, J lost 0 bases, and 8 bases stayed unmatched.

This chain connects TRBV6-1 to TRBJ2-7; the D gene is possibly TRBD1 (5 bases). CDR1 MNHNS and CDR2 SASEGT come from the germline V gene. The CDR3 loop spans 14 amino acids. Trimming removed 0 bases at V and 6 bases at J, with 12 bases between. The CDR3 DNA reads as TGTGCCAGCAGTGAAGCGCGATCAGGGTCCGAGCAGTACTTC. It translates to CASSEARSGSEQYF.